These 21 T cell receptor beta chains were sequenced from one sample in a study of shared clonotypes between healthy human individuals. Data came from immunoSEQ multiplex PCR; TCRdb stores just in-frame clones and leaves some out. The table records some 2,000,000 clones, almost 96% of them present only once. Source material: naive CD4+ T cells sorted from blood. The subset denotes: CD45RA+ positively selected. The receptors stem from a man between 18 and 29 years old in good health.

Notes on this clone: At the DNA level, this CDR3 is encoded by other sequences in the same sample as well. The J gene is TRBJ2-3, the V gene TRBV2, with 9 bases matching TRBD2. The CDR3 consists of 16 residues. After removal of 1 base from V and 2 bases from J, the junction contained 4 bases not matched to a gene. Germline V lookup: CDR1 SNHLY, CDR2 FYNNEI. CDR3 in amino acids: CASSEGLAGYTDTQYF. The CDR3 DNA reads TGTGCCAGCAGTGAAGGCCTAGCGGGGTACACAGATACGCAGTATTTT. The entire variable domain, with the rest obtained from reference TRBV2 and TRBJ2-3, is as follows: EPEVTQTPSHQVTQMGQEVILRCVPISNHLYFYWYRQILGQKVEFLVSFYNNEISEKSEIFDDQFSVERPDGSNFTLKIRSTKLEDSAMYFCASSEGLAGYTDTQYFGPGTRLTVL.

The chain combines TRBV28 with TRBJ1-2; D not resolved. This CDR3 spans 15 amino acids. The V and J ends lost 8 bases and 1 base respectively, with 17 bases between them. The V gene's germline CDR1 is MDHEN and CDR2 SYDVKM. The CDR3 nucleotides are TGTGCCAGCCTTGACCCTCCTGACAATAACTATGGCTACACCTTC. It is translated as CASLDPPDNNYGYTF.

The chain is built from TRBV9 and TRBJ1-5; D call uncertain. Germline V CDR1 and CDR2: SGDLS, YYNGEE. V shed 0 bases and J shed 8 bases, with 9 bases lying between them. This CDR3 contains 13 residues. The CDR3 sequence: CASSVEVGKPQHF. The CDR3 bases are TGTGCCAGCAGCGTAGAAGTGGGGAAGCCCCAGCATTTT.

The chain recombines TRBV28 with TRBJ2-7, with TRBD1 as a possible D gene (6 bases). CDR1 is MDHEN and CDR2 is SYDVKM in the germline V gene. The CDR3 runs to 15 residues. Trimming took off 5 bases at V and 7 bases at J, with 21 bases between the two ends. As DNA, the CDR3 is TGTGCCAGCAGTACAGAAGGCAGGGGCAGGAGAGAGCAGTACTTC. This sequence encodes CASSTEGRGRREQYF.

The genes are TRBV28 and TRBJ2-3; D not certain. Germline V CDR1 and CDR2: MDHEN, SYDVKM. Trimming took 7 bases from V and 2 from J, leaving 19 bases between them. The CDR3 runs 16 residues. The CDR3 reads CASTPASGWNTDTQYF. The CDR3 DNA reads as TGTGCCAGCACCCCAGCATCAGGATGGAACACAGATACGCAGTATTTT.

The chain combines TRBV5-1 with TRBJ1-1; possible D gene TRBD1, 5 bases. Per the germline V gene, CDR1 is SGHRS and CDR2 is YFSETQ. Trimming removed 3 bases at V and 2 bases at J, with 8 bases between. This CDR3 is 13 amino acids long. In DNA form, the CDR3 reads TGCGCCAGCAGCTGGAGGGACAACACTGAAGCTTTCTTT. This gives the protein CASSWRDNTEAFF.

The DNA of the CDR3 is TGTGCCAGCAGCTTACAGGGCAGGGAGACCGGGGAGCTGTTTTTT. Protein sequence: CASSLQGRETGELFF. The chain carries TRBV7-8 and TRBJ2-2, with D perhaps assigned TRBD1 or TRBD2 (5 bases each). CDR3 length: 15 amino acids. The ends were cut back, 2 bases at V and 5 bases at J, with 12 bases in the middle. Germline CDR1 SGHVS, CDR2 FQNEAQ.

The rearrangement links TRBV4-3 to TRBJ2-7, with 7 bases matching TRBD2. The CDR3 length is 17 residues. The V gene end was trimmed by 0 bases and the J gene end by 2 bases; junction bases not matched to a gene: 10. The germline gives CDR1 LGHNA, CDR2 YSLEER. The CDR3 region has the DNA TGCGCCAGCAGCCAAGATTGGGGGGGGGTTGCCACCTACGAGCAGTACTTC. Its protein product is CASSQDWGGVATYEQYF.

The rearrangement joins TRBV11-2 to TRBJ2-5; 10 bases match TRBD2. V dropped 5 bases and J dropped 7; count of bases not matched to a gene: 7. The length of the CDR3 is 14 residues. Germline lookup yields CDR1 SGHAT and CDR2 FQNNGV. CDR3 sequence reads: CASSASGGVATQYF. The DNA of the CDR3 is TGTGCCAGCAGCGCGAGCGGGGGGGTCGCGACCCAGTACTTC.

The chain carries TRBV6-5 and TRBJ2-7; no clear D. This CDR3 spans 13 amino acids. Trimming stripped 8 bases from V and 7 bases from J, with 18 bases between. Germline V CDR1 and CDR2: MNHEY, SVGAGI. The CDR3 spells CASLSPTSIEQYF. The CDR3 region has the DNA TGTGCCAGCCTTTCCCCCACGTCCATAGAGCAGTACTTC.

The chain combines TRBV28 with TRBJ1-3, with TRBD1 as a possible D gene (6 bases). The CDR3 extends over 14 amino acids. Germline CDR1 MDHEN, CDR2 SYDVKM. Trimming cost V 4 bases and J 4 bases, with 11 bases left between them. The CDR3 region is CASSSPGDGNTIYF. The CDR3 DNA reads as TGTGCCAGCAGTTCCCCAGGGGACGGAAACACCATATATTTT.

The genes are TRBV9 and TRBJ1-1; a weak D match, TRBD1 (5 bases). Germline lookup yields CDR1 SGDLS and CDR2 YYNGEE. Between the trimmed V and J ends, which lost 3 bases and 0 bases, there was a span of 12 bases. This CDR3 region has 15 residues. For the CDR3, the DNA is TGTGCCAGCAGCGCCCACGGGACTTTGAACACTGAAGCTTTCTTT. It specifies CASSAHGTLNTEAFF.

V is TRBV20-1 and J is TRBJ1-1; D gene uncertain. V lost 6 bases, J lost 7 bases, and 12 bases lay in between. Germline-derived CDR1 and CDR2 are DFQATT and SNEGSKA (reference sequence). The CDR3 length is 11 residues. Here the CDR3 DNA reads TGCAGTGCCAAACGGAGCATTGAAGCTTTCTTT. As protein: CSAKRSIEAFF.

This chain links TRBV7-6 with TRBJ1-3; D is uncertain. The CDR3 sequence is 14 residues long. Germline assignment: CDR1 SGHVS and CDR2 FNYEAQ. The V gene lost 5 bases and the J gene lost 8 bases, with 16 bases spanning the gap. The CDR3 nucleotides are TGTGCCAGCAGCCCAAGGGAGAGGGTGGACACCATATATTTT. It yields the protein CASSPRERVDTIYF.

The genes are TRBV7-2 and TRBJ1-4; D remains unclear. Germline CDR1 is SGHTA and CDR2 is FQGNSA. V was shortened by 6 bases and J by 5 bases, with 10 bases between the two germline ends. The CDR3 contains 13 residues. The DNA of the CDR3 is TGTGCCAGCAGGGGCACGGAGAATGAAAAACTGTTTTTT. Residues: CASRGTENEKLFF.

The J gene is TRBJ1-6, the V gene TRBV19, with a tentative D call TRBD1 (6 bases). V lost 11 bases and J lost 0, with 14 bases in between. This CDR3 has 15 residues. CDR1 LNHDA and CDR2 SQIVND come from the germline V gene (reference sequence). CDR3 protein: CACSTGTSYNSPLHF. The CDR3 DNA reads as TGTGCCTGCTCAACAGGGACCTCCTATAATTCACCCCTCCACTTT.

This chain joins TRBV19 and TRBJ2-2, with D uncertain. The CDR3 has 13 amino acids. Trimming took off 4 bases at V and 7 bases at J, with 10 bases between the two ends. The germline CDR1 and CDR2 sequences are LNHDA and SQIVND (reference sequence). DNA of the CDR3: TGTGCCAGTAGTAAATCTGTGGGCGGGGAGCTGTTTTTT. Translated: CASSKSVGGELFF.

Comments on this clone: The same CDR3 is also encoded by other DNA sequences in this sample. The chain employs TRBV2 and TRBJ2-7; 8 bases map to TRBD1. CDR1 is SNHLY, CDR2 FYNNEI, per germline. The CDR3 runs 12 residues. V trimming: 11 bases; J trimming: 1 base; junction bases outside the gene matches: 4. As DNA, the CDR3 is TGTGCCGGAAGGACAGGGTCCTACGAGCAGTACTTC. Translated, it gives CAGRTGSYEQYF.

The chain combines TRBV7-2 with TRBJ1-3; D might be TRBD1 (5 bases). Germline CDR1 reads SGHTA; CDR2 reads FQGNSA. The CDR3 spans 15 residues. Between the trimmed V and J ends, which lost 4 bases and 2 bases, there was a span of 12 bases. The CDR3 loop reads CASSSLDRPGNTIYF. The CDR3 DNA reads TGTGCCAGCAGCTCCTTAGACAGACCTGGAAACACCATATATTTT.

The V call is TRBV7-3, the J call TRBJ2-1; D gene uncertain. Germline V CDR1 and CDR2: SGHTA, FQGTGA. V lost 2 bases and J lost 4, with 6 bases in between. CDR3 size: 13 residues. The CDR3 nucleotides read TGTGCCAGCAGCTTACGGCTATACAATGAGCAGTTCTTC. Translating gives CASSLRLYNEQFF.

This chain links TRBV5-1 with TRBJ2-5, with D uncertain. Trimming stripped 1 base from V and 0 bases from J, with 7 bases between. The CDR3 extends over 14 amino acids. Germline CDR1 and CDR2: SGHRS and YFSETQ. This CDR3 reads CASSLFSDQETQYF. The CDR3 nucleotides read TGCGCCAGCAGCTTGTTCTCGGACCAAGAGACCCAGTACTTC.